Each of the 22 T cell receptor beta chains below was sequenced from the same sample in a study of T cell changes during pregnancy in multiple sclerosis (dated by TCRdb to about 2019). Library generation was performed with the immunoSEQ multiplex PCR assay. TCRdb carries this immuneACCESS record with in-frame sequences only. Its versions omit some clonotypes, under half of them owing to an unresolved V gene in the studies checked, with the rest unexplained. This sample holds about 87,000 clones; about 93% were observed only once. Under 1.5% of the sample belongs to the ten largest clones. Sequenced material: peripheral blood, taken in the third trimester of pregnancy. Source of these receptors: a female donor in good health, enrolled as a control in a pregnancy study.

The table lists this clone with a count of one. This chain connects TRBV7-9 to TRBJ2-3; TRBD2 aligns across 9 bases. V lost 5 bases, J lost 0 bases, and 6 bases stayed unmatched. Germline CDR1 reads SEHNR; CDR2 reads FQNEAQ (reference sequence). The CDR3 has 16 amino acids. In DNA form, the CDR3 reads TGTGCCAGCAGCGCACGACTAGCGGAAAGCACAGATACGCAGTATTTT. It translates to CASSARLAESTDTQYF.

This clone was seen more than once but under ten times. The J gene is TRBJ2-3, the V gene TRBV27; D perhaps matches TRBD1 (5 bases). The V gene's germline CDR1 is MNHEY and CDR2 SMNVEV (reference sequence). This CDR3 contains 14 residues. V was trimmed by 6 bases and J by 0 bases, leaving 10 bases between them. The CDR3 loop is CASRTASSTDTQYF. DNA for the CDR3: TGTGCCAGCAGGACAGCCTCTAGCACAGATACGCAGTATTTT.

This clone has just one count. The V gene is TRBV7-2, the J gene TRBJ1-3; a possible D gene is TRBD1 (6 bases). Germline V lookup: CDR1 SGHTA, CDR2 FQGNSA. The CDR3 sequence is 13 residues long. The V end lost 5 bases, the J end lost 4 bases, and 9 bases lay between the germline ends. CDR3 loop: CASSPQGGNTIYF. CDR3 DNA: TGTGCCAGCAGCCCGCAGGGGGGAAACACCATATATTTT.

V usage is TRBV6-1 and J usage is TRBJ2-3; possibly TRBD2 for D (6 bases). Germline assignment: CDR1 MNHNS and CDR2 SASEGT. Trimming pared 1 base from V and 2 bases from J, leaving 16 bases between. The CDR3 contains 17 residues. The CDR3 nucleotides are TGTGCCAGCAGTGAAGGGATCGGGGGAGCTCCCACAGATACGCAGTATTTT. This codes for CASSEGIGGAPTDTQYF.

Regarding this clone: One end of the junction fails to match germline, which may point to a read error. J is TRBJ2-5 and V is TRBV7-2, with D possibly matching TRBD1 (6 bases). This CDR3 contains 13 residues. Germline V gene sequence: CDR1 SGHTA, CDR2 FQGNSA. This CDR3 is CASSQNLQGTPYF. As DNA, the CDR3 is TGTGCCAGCAGCCAAAATCTACAGGGAACCCCGTACTTC.

This chain connects TRBV18 to TRBJ2-7; D unclear. Germline loops: CDR1 KGHSH, CDR2 LQKENI. Deletions cut 3 bases from V and 1 base from J, with 4 bases between. This CDR3 has 12 amino acids. The CDR3, as DNA: TGTGCCAGCTCACCCTCTTCCTACGAGCAGTACTTC. Protein product: CASSPSSYEQYF. The whole variable domain, remainder taken from reference TRBV18 and TRBJ2-7, is NAGVMQNPRHLVRRRGQEARLRCSPMKGHSHVYWYRQLPEEGLKFMVYLQKENIIDESGMPKERFSAEFPKEGPSILRIQQVVRGDSAAYFCASSPSSYEQYFGPGTRLTVT.

This clone was seen a single time. V usage is TRBV18 and J usage is TRBJ1-2, with TRBD1 as a possible D gene (6 bases). Germline V CDR1 and CDR2: KGHSH, LQKENI. CDR3 size: 13 residues. Trimming pared 2 bases from V and 2 bases from J, leaving 6 bases between. CDR3 in amino acids: CASSPDRNYGYTF. Written as DNA, the CDR3 is TGTGCCAGCTCACCAGACAGGAACTATGGCTACACCTTC.

V is TRBV14 and J is TRBJ2-7; D uncertain. The V end lost 3 bases, the J end lost 1 base, and 13 bases lay between the germline ends. The CDR3 loop spans 15 amino acids. Germline V gene lookup returns CDR1 SGHDN and CDR2 FVKESK. The CDR3 spells CASSQKDKPSYEQYF. CDR3 DNA: TGTGCCAGCAGCCAGAAAGACAAGCCGTCCTACGAGCAGTACTTC. Variable domain in full (rest from reference TRBV14 and TRBJ2-7): EAGVTQFPSHSVIEKGQTVTLRCDPISGHDNLYWYRRVMGKEIKFLLHFVKESKQDESGMPNNRFLAERTGGTYSTLKVQPAELEDSGVYFCASSQKDKPSYEQYFGPGTRLTVT.

The chain combines TRBV7-6 with TRBJ2-5; TRBD1 agrees at 8 bases. The V gene end was trimmed by 3 bases and the J gene end by 1 base; junction bases not matched to a gene: 13. Looked up from germline, CDR1 is SGHVS and CDR2 is FNYEAQ. This CDR3 is built from 18 residues. CDR3 residues: CASSFYLPGQGSQETQYF. The DNA for the CDR3 is TGTGCCAGCAGCTTCTATCTTCCTGGACAGGGTAGCCAAGAGACCCAGTACTTC.

The chain carries TRBV21-1 and TRBJ2-7; the table assigns TRBD2, which was not confirmed against the DNA. TRBV21-1 is marked as a pseudogene. The CDR3 consists of 17 residues. CDR3 nucleotides: TGTGCCAGCAGCCCTCCCGGGGGACTAGCGGACGAGTACGAGCAGTACTTC. Its protein product is CASSPPGGLADEYEQYF.

The rearrangement uses TRBV27 and TRBJ2-2, with 8 nucleotides matching TRBD1. CDR1 is MNHEY, CDR2 SMNVEV, per germline (reference sequence). This CDR3 has 18 amino acids. V shed 0 bases and J 3 bases; nucleotides not matched to a gene: 9. CDR3 nucleotides: TGTGCCAGCAGTTTATCCTCCCGGACAGGGTGGGACACCGGGGAGCTGTTTTTT. This translates into CASSLSSRTGWDTGELFF.

The chain couples TRBV27 to TRBJ2-1; D perhaps matches TRBD1 (5 bases). Germline CDR1 and CDR2: MNHEY and SMNVEV (reference sequence). The ends were cut back, 0 bases at V and 5 bases at J, with 8 bases in the middle. The CDR3 loop spans 14 amino acids. The CDR3: CASSLSRTNNEQFF. CDR3 nucleotide sequence: TGTGCCAGCAGTTTATCCCGGACAAACAATGAGCAGTTCTTC.

In DNA form, the CDR3 reads TGTGCCAGCGTAAGCGGGGGAGTTTACAATGAGCAGTTCTTC. It specifies CASVSGGVYNEQFF. V gene TRBV21-1 combines with J gene TRBJ2-1; TRBD2, the table's D call, lacks a check against the DNA. TRBV21-1 is a recognized pseudogene. The CDR3 sequence is 14 residues long.

The V and J genes are TRBV11-3 and TRBJ2-7, with 7 nucleotides matching TRBD1. The CDR3 is 15 amino acids. Germline lookup yields CDR1 SGHNT and CDR2 YENEEA. Trimming at V came to 5 bases and at J to 1 base, leaving 8 bases not matched to a gene. CDR3 in amino acids: CASSHWTGESYEQYF. As DNA, the CDR3 is TGTGCCAGCAGCCATTGGACAGGCGAATCCTACGAGCAGTACTTC.

This clone was recorded only once. This sequence joins TRBV28 and TRBJ2-3; 10 bases are shared with TRBD2. Germline V CDR1 and CDR2: MDHEN, SYDVKM. J was trimmed by 6 bases and V by 4 bases; bases with no gene match: 10. CDR3 length: 16 residues. The CDR3 spells CASSSAGGPLADTQYF. The CDR3 DNA follows: TGTGCCAGCAGTTCAGCGGGAGGGCCTCTGGCGGATACGCAGTATTTT.

V is TRBV13 and J is TRBJ2-7, with D tentatively TRBD1 (7 bases). V gave up 0 bases and J gave up 0 bases, with 12 bases separating them. There are 16 residues in the CDR3. From germline, CDR1 is PRHDT and CDR2 FYEKMQ (reference sequence). The CDR3, as DNA: TGTGCCAGCAGCTTAGGGGGACAGACTAGCTCCTACGAGCAGTACTTC. It encodes CASSLGGQTSSYEQYF.

V is TRBV29-1 and J is TRBJ1-2; the match to TRBD1 covers 7 bases. With 4 bases clipped from V and 13 bases from J, the junction kept 24 bases outside the gene matches. Germline assignment: CDR1 SQVTM and CDR2 ANQGSEA. The CDR3 runs to 16 residues. The CDR3 region has the DNA TGCAGCGTTGTTTGGGGACAGCGTAGTAAAGGTTATCTTACCACCTTC. It encodes CSVVWGQRSKGYLTTF.

This chain's CDR3 is CASREPGQGEQPQHF. The CDR3 DNA reads TGTGCCAGCAGAGAGCCGGGACAGGGGGAGCAGCCCCAGCATTTT. The chain uses TRBV6-5 and TRBJ1-5; 11 bases align to TRBD1. The germline V gene encodes CDR1 MNHEY and CDR2 SVGAGI. V gave up 6 bases and J gave up 7 bases; unmatched junction bases: 8. This CDR3 is 15 amino acids long.

The rearrangement uses TRBV5-1 and TRBJ1-1; D gene uncertain. V lost 2 bases and J 3 bases, leaving 11 bases between the germline ends. This CDR3 is built from 14 residues. CDR1 is SGHRS and CDR2 is YFSETQ in the germline V gene. The CDR3 is CASSLAGRDTEAFF. In DNA form, the CDR3 reads TGCGCCAGCAGCTTAGCCGGGAGGGACACTGAAGCTTTCTTT.

V is TRBV2 and J is TRBJ2-3, with D tentatively TRBD2 (6 bases). This CDR3 comprises 16 residues. With 0 bases removed from V and 8 bases from J, the gap between germline ends came to 18 bases. The germline CDR1 and CDR2 sequences are SNHLY and FYNNEI. In DNA form, the CDR3 reads TGTGCCAGCAGTGAAGCTCCTCCGGAGGGTGGCGGTACGCAGTATTTT. Encoded protein: CASSEAPPEGGGTQYF.

This CDR3 reads CASSFSGRGSEQYF. CDR3 DNA: TGTGCCAGCAGCTTTAGCGGGAGAGGATCCGAGCAGTACTTC. The genes are TRBV7-2 and TRBJ2-7; the match to TRBD2 covers 9 bases. Germline assignment: CDR1 SGHTA and CDR2 FQGNSA. The length of the CDR3 is 14 residues. After removal of 3 bases from V and 6 bases from J, the junction contained 6 bases not matched to a gene.

The V call is TRBV11-2, the J call TRBJ1-2; 7 nucleotides agree with TRBD1. With V trimmed by 3 bases and J by 0 bases, 4 bases remained unmatched. The CDR3 consists of 15 residues. Germline lookup yields CDR1 SGHAT and CDR2 FQNNGV. This CDR3 reads CASSLTGPANYGYTF. CDR3 coding DNA: TGTGCCAGCAGCTTGACAGGGCCTGCTAACTATGGCTACACCTTC.